This T cell receptor beta chain was found in a study of identical twins (dated by TCRdb to 2016 to 2017). With regard to the full study: To test whether fetal clonotypes persist, the study used deep sequencing on TCR alpha and beta repertoires from monozygotic twins, unrelated adults of various ages, and cord blood. To rule out contamination, replicate twin experiments were performed at different times with different library preparation protocols.

Every donor was a healthy Caucasian. The twin cohort consisted of three pairs of female monozygotic twins, all aged roughly 18 to 29 years. RNA for TCR libraries was isolated from peripheral blood mononuclear cells. This clonotype was detected only a few times. Its antigen is still unknown. Base-call qualities are not available, and no considerably larger clone is one nucleotide away. Library generation was performed with 5' RACE. This sample was sequenced with an Illumina HiSeq 2000. Template switching introduced a universal primer binding site; the final cDNA contained a unique molecular identifier, enabling accurate counting of TCR cDNA molecules. Specific primers in the conserved constant-segment region were used to synthesize first-strand cDNA for the TCR alpha and beta chains. Each cDNA library was double barcoded, with a SMART-Mk sample barcode plus Illumina barcodes, to control for contamination. TruSeq adapter sequences, together with Illumina sample barcodes, were added in two successive PCR steps. The TCR alpha and beta cDNA libraries were sequenced on the Illumina HiSeq platform using custom primers. On the study's bioinformatics: MiGEC was used to process raw reads and extract unique molecular identifiers, and MiXCR was used to find CDR3 positions. For each individual, recombination models were inferred using an EM algorithm with the repgenHMM and IGoR tools. Shared clonotypes were analyzed with the tcR package in R, and sharing was normalized by the product of cloneset sizes. Out-of-frame nonproductive sequences were analyzed to study raw recombination free of thymic and clonal selection effects. Using fastp trimming at Q25 and MiXCR clonotype assembly, TCRdb reanalyzed the public sequencing data and kept in-frame beta chains. Identical CDR3 protein sequences are pooled into one entry, listed with their most common genes and DNA. None of the V and J calls come from the authors' own analysis; TCRdb made them. This sample comprises hundreds of thousands of distinct CDR3 sequences, about 12% of them detected only once. The top ten hold under 2% of the sample.

Study-level results and caveats: Because the same donors could not be followed over many years, conclusions were based on cross-sectional statistical analysis. Compared with coincidental sharing between unrelated individuals, out-of-frame TCR alpha sequences shared between twins showed an excess of sequences with low generation probability. Out-of-frame TCR alpha sharing in monozygotic twins was systematically underestimated by recombination models, whereas sharing between unrelated individuals was in agreement with the recombination models. Abundant cord blood beta clonotypes carried fewer insertions; young adult naive repertoires showed a weaker similar trend, while memory repertoires showed none. In beta out-of-frame sequences, excess twin sharing was weaker, because having fewer shared sequences lowered the signal-to-noise ratio. Invariant T cells such as MAIT and iNKT could partly confound zero-insertion analyses, though diverse VJ usage argued against this for most clonotypes.

The germline V gene gives CDR1 as SGHTA and CDR2 as FQGTGA. V is trimmed back by 5 bases and J by 4 bases, and the junction contains 9 bases that no gene match accounts for. The CDR3 covers 17 residues, taking in both the cysteine and the phenylalanine. The retained sequence is limited to the CDR3, 51 bases, with the frame set at the first base. The same sample was also used in a study of yellow fever vaccine responses in identical twins. Looking at the second paper: According to the authors, in identical twins the way T cells responded to vaccination appeared partly convergent and partly personalized. In the study, vaccine-responding T cell clones were precisely tracked in identical twins.

The V gene is TRBV7-3 and the J gene is TRBJ2-3, with TRBD2 matching 13 junction bases. Input material: PBMCs. The sequence was obtained from a woman younger than 30 in good health. The CDR3 amino acid sequence is: CASSLLPGLAGADTQYF. The bases are TGTGCCAGCAGCCTACTGCCCGGACTAGCGGGAGCAGATACGCAGTATTTT.